This T cell receptor beta chain was retrieved from a study of blood T cells in healthy people across ages. The V and J ends lost 4 bases and 4 bases respectively, with 17 bases between them. Germline CDR1 is LGHDT and CDR2 is YNNKEL (reference sequence). There are 15 residues in the CDR3. For the second PCR, which ran for about 7 to 11 cycles, a sample-barcoded 5' primer and a J-beta primer mix were used. Each CDR3 protein gets one entry after TCRdb re-called the 5' RACE reads with MiXCR. The sample consists of about 1.4 million distinct CDR3 sequences, almost 60% of them appearing once. The clonotype originates from a man between 18 and 35 years old in good health. This rearrangement joins TRBV3-1 to TRBJ2-7, with D unresolved. Sequenced: blood. CDR3 residues: CASSLTSGIEYEQYF. For the CDR3, the DNA is TGTGCCAGCAGCCTAACCTCGGGCATCGAATACGAGCAGTACTTC.